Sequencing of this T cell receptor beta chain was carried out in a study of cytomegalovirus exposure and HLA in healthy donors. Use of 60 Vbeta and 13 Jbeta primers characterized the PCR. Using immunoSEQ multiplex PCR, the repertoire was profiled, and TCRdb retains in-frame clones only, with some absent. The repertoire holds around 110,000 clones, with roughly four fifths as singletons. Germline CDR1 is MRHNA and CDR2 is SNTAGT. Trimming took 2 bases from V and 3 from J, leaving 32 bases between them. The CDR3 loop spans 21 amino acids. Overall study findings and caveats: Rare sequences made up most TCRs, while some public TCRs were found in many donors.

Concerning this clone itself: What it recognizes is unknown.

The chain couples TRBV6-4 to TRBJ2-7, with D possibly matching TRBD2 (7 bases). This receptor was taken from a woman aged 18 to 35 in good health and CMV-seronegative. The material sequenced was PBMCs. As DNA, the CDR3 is TGTGCCAGCAGTGACACGAGGGAGCATCTCTTTTTACGGGGGGCGAACTACGAGCAGTACTTC. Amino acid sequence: CASSDTREHLFLRGANYEQYF.